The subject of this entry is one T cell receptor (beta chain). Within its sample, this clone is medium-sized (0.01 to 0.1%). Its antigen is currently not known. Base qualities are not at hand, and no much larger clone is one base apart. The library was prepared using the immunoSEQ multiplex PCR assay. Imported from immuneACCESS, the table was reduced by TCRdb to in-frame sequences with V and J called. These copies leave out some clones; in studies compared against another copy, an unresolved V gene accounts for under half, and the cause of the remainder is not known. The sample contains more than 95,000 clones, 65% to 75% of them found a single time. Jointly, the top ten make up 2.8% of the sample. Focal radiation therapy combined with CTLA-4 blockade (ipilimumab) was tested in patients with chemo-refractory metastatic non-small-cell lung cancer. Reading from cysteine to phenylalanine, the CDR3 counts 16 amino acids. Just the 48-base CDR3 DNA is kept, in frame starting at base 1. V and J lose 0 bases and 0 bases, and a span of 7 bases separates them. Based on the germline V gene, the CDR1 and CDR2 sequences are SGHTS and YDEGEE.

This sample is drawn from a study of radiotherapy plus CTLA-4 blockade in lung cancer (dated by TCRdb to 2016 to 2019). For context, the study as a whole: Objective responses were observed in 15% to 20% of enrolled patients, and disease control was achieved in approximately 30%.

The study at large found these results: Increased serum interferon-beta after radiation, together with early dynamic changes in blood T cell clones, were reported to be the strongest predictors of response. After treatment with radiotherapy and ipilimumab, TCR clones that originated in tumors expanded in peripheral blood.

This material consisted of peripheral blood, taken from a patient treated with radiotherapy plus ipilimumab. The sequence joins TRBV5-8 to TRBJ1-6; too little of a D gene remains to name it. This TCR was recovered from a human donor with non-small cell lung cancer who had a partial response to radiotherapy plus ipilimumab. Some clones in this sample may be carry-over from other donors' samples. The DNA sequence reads TGTGCCAGCAGCTTGGCCTGGAGCTCCTATAATTCACCCCTCCACTTT. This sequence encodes CASSLAWSSYNSPLHF.